Each of the 10 T cell receptor beta chains below was sequenced from the same sample in a study of blood T cell repertoires in COVID-19. The table came from immunoSEQ multiplex PCR; TCRdb's copy has only in-frame clones and leaves some out. The sample shows about 140,000 clones, about 86% of them seen only once. Sequences were obtained from peripheral blood. Receptors were obtained from a woman in her sixties with acute or convalescent COVID-19.

V usage is TRBV19 and J usage is TRBJ2-2; D remains ambiguous. With 4 bases removed from V and 6 bases from J, the gap between germline ends came to 6 bases. The CDR3 runs to 12 residues. Per germline, CDR1 LNHDA and CDR2 SQIVND (reference sequence). The CDR3 DNA follows: TGTGCCAGTAGTAATCGTCCCGGGGAGCTGTTTTTT. This encodes CASSNRPGELFF. Full variable domain (outside the CDR3, taken from reference TRBV19 and TRBJ2-2): DGGITQSPKYLFRKEGQNVTLSCEQNLNHDAMYWYRQDPGQGLRLIYYSQIVNDFQKGDIAEGYSVSREKKESFPLTVTSAQKNPTAFYLCASSNRPGELFFGEGSRLTVL.

This clone was seen only a few times. This sequence joins TRBV11-2 and TRBJ2-7; a possible D gene is TRBD1 (5 bases). The CDR3 loop spans 12 amino acids. CDR1 is SGHAT and CDR2 is FQNNGV in the germline V gene. V lost 6 bases and J 1 base, leaving 7 bases between the germline ends. CDR3 residues: CASRSGSYEQYF. The CDR3 coding sequence is TGTGCCAGCAGATCAGGGTCCTACGAGCAGTACTTC.

The chain recombines TRBV28 with TRBJ1-3, with 8 bases aligning to TRBD1. Germline-derived CDR1 and CDR2 are MDHEN and SYDVKM. V shed 5 bases and J 7 bases; nucleotides not matched to a gene: 1. The CDR3 length is 12 residues. Written as DNA, the CDR3 is TGTGCCAGCAGTCGGACAGGGAACACCATATATTTT. Encoded protein: CASSRTGNTIYF.

V usage is TRBV7-6 and J usage is TRBJ2-7; tentative D call: TRBD2 (6 bases). The V gene lost 5 bases and the J gene lost 0 bases, with 23 bases spanning the gap. The CDR3 length is 18 residues. Germline-derived CDR1 and CDR2 are SGHVS and FNYEAQ. This CDR3 reads CASSPQGHRGVYSYEQYF. DNA for the CDR3: TGTGCCAGCAGCCCCCAGGGTCATCGCGGGGTGTACTCCTACGAGCAGTACTTC.

The chain links TRBV6-5 to TRBJ2-1, with D perhaps TRBD2 (6 bases). V was shortened by 10 bases and J by 0 bases, with 16 bases between the two germline ends. CDR3 length: 15 amino acids. Per germline, CDR1 MNHEY and CDR2 SVGAGI. The CDR3 nucleotides are TGTGCCACCACGGGGGTGGCAAACTCCTACAATGAGCAGTTCTTC. Its protein product is CATTGVANSYNEQFF.

The chain employs TRBV12-3 or TRBV12-4 and TRBJ1-1; 7 positions match TRBD1. CDR3 length equals 13 residues. Unmatched junction bases numbered 3, after V lost 4 bases and J lost 4 bases. For the CDR3, the DNA is TGTGCCAGCAGTTGGCAGGGGGGCACTGAAGCTTTCTTT. Its protein is CASSWQGGTEAFF.

J is TRBJ1-6 and V is TRBV10-2; D remains unclear. The V gene's germline CDR1 is WSHSY and CDR2 SAAADI. The ends were cut back, 0 bases at V and 9 bases at J, with 9 bases in the middle. CDR3 size: 14 residues. CDR3 DNA sequence: TGCGCCAGCAGTGAGTCAGGGAGCACTTCACCCCTCCACTTT. Translated: CASSESGSTSPLHF.

V usage is TRBV4-1 and J usage is TRBJ1-3; D unclear. The germline V and J ends were trimmed by 0 bases and 8 bases, with 11 bases remaining between them. The V gene's germline CDR1 is MGHRA and CDR2 YSYEKL. The CDR3 sequence is 14 residues long. This CDR3 is CASSQEARSYTIYF. The CDR3 DNA reads as TGCGCCAGCAGCCAAGAGGCCCGGAGTTACACCATATATTTT.

On this clone itself: Germline and junction disagree at one end, which may indicate a read error. The rearrangement links TRBV6-5 to TRBJ1-5; no clear D gene. The germline V gene has CDR1 MNHEY and CDR2 SVGAGI. The CDR3 sequence is 13 residues long. The CDR3: CASSPSSDQPQHF. In nucleotides, the CDR3 is TGTGCCAGCAGCCCCTCTAGCGATCAGCCCCAGCATTTT.

The rearrangement links TRBV28 to TRBJ2-7; D possibly corresponds to TRBD1 (5 bases). The germline CDR1 and CDR2 sequences are MDHEN and SYDVKM. The CDR3 runs to 12 residues. The germline V and J ends were trimmed by 9 bases and 4 bases, with 13 bases remaining between them. This CDR3 is CASGQGWYEQYF. The DNA of the CDR3 is TGTGCCAGTGGGCAGGGCTGGTACGAGCAGTACTTC.